Reported below is one T cell receptor beta chain. The CDR3 consists of 13 residues. Germline CDR1 and CDR2: LGHNA and YNFKEQ. V lost 4 bases, J lost 4 bases, and 11 bases lay in between. The entry originates in a study of blood T cell repertoires in COVID-19. Study information: There were acute and convalescent COVID-19 samples, and they came from the United States, Italy and Spain.

In the authors' workflow: From reference gene primer amplification, estimates of nucleated cell counts were derived. Only in-frame clones appear in the TCRdb table, and some are missing; sequencing was by immunoSEQ multiplex PCR. V and J calls plus clone size are reproduced from that table; the DNA served to infer D and trimming. The table lists fewer than 200,000 clones, roughly 81% of them singletons. This chain joins TRBV4-2 and TRBJ2-7; TRBD1 might be the D (6 bases). This clonotype originated in a woman aged 45-59 years with COVID-19, enrolled during active disease. Sequenced input: peripheral blood. The DNA for the CDR3 is TGTGCCAGCAGCCCGAGTCAGGGGTACGAGCAGTACTTC. It encodes CASSPSQGYEQYF.